This T cell receptor beta chain was profiled in a study of CD8 T cells in ankylosing spondylitis. Study results and caveats: Significant enrichment of disease-linked clones was reportedly seen in matched ankylosing spondylitis synovial fluid. Some motif variants had been reported before (in reactive arthritis synovial fluid and blood). Several highly homologous variants formed a TCR beta motif that appeared characteristic of ankylosing spondylitis blood.

This clonotype was recorded a few times. What it binds is unknown. Generation of TCR beta libraries employed quantitative 5'-RACE incorporating molecular barcodes. TCRdb passed the 5' RACE reads through MiXCR, listing each CDR3 protein once. Here the sample spans hundreds of thousands of distinct CDR3 sequences, 12% being singletons. Per germline, CDR1 DFQATT and CDR2 SNEGSKA (reference sequence). V shed 5 bases and J 4 bases; nucleotides not matched to a gene: 8. The CDR3 contains 14 residues. The rearrangement joins TRBV20-1 to TRBJ1-2; the match to TRBD1 covers 9 bases. This receptor was taken from a male donor with ankylosing spondylitis. The sample comprised blood, either unsorted or a sorted T cell fraction (not recorded which). The CDR3 sequence: CSADRDREGYGYTF. CDR3 nucleotide sequence: TGCAGTGCTGACCGGGACAGGGAGGGCTATGGCTACACCTTC.